The present TCR beta chain was sequenced within a study of blood T cell repertoires in COVID-19 (dated by TCRdb to 2018 to 2021). Regarding the study in general: Samples from collaborators originated in the United States, Italy and Spain and spanned both the acute and convalescent phases of COVID-19. The material from the prospective study consisted of cDNA or gDNA derived from T cells, B-cell-depleted T cells, or PBMCs. Where HLA class I and class II types were available, the types were taken from metadata supplied by the sample provider, not from assay-based typing. Nearly every sample came with metadata listing a de-identified subject ID, COVID-19 status, age in years and sex. The repertoires were made available in a free public database intended to serve as a resource for research on the immune response to SARS-CoV-2. Subjects who had been exposed to COVID-19, were actively infected with it, or had recovered from it provided the deeply sampled blood TCRbeta repertoires that made up the dataset. The samples were drawn from two sources: the first 160 participants of the ongoing ImmuneRACE study, and fewer than 1,500 subjects contributed by 6 global collaborators.

About this clone: Its cognate antigen has yet to be identified. Base qualities were left out, and no much larger clone turns up one base away.

Participants in the prospective study were enrolled through a virtual design, were aged about 18 to 100 years, and lived in 24 United States geographic areas. In the prospective study, participants were assigned to cohorts based on the clinical history participants reported in a screening survey and a study questionnaire. ImmuneRACE Cohort 3 recovered participants were defined by two consecutive negative NP/OP PCR tests, healthcare professional clearance, or symptom resolution. In the prospective study, mobile phlebotomists collected whole blood, serum and a nasopharyngeal or oropharyngeal swab from each participant. Participants in the prospective study had the option to provide additional blood draws and questionnaires over a 2-month period. Before DNA extraction, prospective study blood samples were shipped either frozen or at room temperature. TCRbeta CDR3 regions were amplified from genomic DNA by means of the immunoSEQ Assay, a bias-controlled multiplex PCR. The published analysis was carried out like this. The number of nucleated cells in each sample was estimated from the amplification of reference gene primers within the assay. To quantify the absolute abundance of each unique TCRbeta CDR3 rearrangement, sequence reads were collapsed and filtered. For each sample, productive Simpson clonality was calculated as the square root of Simpson's diversity index across productive rearrangements. As stored in TCRdb, this immuneACCESS dataset retains in-frame rearrangements with V and J assigned. A fraction of the clones does not appear; measured against another copy, unresolved V genes explain less than half of the discrepancy, and the remainder lacks a known reason. D and trimming were read from the DNA, whereas the V and J calls and clone size are those reported in that table. The table for this sample lists more than 400,000 clones; around 90% of them were counted only once. 0.7% of the sample comes from the top ten.

Findings and caveats that apply to the study as a whole: The amount of clinical and demographic metadata varied by source and participant and was provided uncurated.

The CDR3 sequence holds 17 residues, the cysteine and phenylalanine included. The CDR3 DNA has 51 bases and is translated from base 1. V was cut back by 3 bases and J by 2 bases, leaving a gap of 19 bases between them. Sequences MDHEN (CDR1) and SYDVKM (CDR2) are obtained from the germline V gene. Sequencing input: PBMCs or T cells enriched from blood (not recorded which). This receptor chain uses TRBV28 and TRBJ1-1; the D gene is perhaps TRBD1, on 5 matching bases. This receptor was identified in a woman aged 18 to 35 who had recovered from COVID-19. The CDR3 protein is CASSFGGKRRTNTEAFF. In nucleotide form, the sequence is TGTGCCAGCAGTTTTGGGGGGAAAAGGCGAACTAACACTGAAGCTTTCTTT.